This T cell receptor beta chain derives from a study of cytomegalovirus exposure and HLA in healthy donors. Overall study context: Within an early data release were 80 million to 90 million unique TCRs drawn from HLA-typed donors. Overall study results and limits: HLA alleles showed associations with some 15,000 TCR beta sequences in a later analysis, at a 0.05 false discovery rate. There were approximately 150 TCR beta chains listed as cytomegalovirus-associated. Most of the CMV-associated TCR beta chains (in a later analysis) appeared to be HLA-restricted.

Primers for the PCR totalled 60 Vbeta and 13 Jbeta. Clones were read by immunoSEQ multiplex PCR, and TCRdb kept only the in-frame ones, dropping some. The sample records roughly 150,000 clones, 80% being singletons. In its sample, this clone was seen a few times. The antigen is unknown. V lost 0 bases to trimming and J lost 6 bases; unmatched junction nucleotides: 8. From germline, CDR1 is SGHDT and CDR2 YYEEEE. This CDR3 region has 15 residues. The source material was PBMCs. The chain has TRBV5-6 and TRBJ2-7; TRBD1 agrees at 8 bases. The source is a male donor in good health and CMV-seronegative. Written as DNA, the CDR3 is TGTGCCAGCAGCTTGGTTCGGACAGGGATGCCCGAGCAGTACTTC. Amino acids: CASSLVRTGMPEQYF.